This is a list of T cell receptor beta chains from one sample in a study of T cell responses to AZD1222 COVID-19 vaccine. Sequenced by immunoSEQ multiplex PCR; TCRdb stores in-frame clones only, minus some. The sample records approximately 140,000 clones, 92% being singletons. The sequences come from peripheral blood, collected 28 days after the second AZD1222 dose. These receptors were collected from an adult who received the AZD1222 COVID-19 vaccine. The CDR3 runs from the conserved cysteine through the conserved F or W.

j_call v_call cdr3_aa
TRBJ2-1 TRBV9 CASSGDRGIGNEQFF
TRBJ1-2 TRBV4-3 CASSQDKQWSFYGYTF
TRBJ2-5 TRBV24-1 CATRKTAKETQYF
TRBJ1-1 TRBV6-1 CASSEMGAGTANRNTEAFF
TRBJ1-2 TRBV10-3 CAISGQGANYGYTF
TRBJ1-1 TRBV19 CASSRGRLTNTEAFF
TRBJ2-7 TRBV19 CASSEQGAYEQYF
TRBJ2-3 TRBV28 CASSFLAGGTDTQYF
TRBJ2-2 TRBV11-3 CASSLRGSGELFF
TRBJ2-7 TRBV6-5 CASSYTLAGVYEQYF
TRBJ2-7 TRBV28 CASSLFPYRTRVSSYEQYF
TRBJ1-1 TRBV7-3 CASSSDSSNTEAFF
TRBJ1-1 TRBV24-1 CATVDSMNTEAFF
TRBJ2-5 TRBV7-2 CASSLSRGETQYF
TRBJ1-5 TRBV15 CATSRGGSNQPQHF